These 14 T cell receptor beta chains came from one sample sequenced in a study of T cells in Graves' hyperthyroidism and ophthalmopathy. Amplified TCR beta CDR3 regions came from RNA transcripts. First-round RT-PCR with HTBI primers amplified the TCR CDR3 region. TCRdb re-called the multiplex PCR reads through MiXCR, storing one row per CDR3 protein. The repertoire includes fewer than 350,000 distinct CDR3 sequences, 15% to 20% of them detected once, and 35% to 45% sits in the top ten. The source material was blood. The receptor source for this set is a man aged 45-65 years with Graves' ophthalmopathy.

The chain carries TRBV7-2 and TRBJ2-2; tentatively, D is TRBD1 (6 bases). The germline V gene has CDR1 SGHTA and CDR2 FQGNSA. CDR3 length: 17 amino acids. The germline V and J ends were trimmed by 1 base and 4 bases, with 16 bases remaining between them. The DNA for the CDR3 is TGTGCCAGCAGCTTAGTAGCAGGGGCAGGGAGCACCGGGGAGCTGTTTTTT. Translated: CASSLVAGAGSTGELFF.

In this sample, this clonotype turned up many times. Here the CDR3 DNA reads TGTGCCAGCAGCTTAGCGCCTGACTCACCCCTCCACTTT. As protein: CASSLAPDSPLHF. The rearrangement joins TRBV7-9 to TRBJ1-6; D is unresolved. The CDR3 loop spans 13 amino acids. V was clipped by 0 bases and J by 10 bases, with 7 bases between them. Germline loops: CDR1 SEHNR, CDR2 FQNEAQ (reference sequence).

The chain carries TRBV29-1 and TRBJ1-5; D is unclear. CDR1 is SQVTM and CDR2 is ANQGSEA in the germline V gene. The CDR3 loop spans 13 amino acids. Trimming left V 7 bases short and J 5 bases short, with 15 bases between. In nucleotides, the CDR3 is TGCAGCGCCCAGACCGGACGTGATCAGCCCCAGCATTTT. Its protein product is CSAQTGRDQPQHF.

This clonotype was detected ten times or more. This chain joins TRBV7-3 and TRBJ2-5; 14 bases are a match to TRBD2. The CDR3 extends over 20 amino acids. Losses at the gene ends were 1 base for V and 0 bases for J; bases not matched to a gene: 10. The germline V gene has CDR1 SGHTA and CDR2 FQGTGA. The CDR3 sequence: CASSLKPGTSGSPYQETQYF. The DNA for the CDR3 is TGTGCCAGCAGCTTAAAACCCGGGACTAGCGGGAGCCCGTACCAAGAGACCCAGTACTTC.

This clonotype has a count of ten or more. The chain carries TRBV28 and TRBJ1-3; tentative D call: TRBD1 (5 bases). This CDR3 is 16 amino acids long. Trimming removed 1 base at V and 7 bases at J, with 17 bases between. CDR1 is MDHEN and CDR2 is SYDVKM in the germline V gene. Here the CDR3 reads CASSLSLGTVQNTIYF. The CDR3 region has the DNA TGTGCCAGCAGTTTATCCCTTGGGACGGTGCAGAACACCATATATTTT.

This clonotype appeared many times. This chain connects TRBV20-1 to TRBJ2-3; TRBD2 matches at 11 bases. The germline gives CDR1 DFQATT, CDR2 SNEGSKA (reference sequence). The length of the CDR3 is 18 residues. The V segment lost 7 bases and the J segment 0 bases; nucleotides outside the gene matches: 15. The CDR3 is CSGLGFPGLAASTDTQYF. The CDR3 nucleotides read TGCAGTGGATTAGGATTCCCGGGACTAGCGGCTAGCACAGATACGCAGTATTTT.

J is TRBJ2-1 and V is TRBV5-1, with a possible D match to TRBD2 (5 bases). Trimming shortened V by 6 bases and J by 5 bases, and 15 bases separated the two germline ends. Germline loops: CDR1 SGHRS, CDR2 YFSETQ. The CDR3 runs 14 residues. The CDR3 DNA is TGCGCCAGCAACGTGGGAGTAAGTAACAATGAGCAGTTCTTC. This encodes CASNVGVSNNEQFF.

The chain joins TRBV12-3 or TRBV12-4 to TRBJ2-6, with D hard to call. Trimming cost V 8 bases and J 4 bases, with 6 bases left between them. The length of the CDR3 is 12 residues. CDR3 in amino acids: CASLWGANVLTF. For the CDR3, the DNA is TGTGCCAGCCTCTGGGGGGCCAACGTCCTGACTTTC.

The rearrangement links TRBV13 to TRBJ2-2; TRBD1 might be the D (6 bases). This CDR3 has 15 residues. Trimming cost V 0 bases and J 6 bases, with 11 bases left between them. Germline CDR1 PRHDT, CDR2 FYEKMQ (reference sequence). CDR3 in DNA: TGTGCCAGCAGCTTAGGCCAGGGGTACGCCGGGGAGCTGTTTTTT. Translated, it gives CASSLGQGYAGELFF.

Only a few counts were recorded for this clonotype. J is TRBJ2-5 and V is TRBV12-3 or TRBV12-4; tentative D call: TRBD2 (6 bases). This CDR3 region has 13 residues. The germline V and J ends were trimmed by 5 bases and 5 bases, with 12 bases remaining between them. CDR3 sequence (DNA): TGTGCCAGCAGTCGGAGCGGGCGTGAGACCCAGTACTTC. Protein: CASSRSGRETQYF.

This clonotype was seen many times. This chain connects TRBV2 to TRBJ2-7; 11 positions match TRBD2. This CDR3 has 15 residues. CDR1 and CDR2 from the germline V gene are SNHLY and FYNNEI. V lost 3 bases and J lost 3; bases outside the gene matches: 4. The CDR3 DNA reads TGTGCCAGCAGTGATACTAGCGGGAGTATCTACGAGCAGTACTTC. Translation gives CASSDTSGSIYEQYF.

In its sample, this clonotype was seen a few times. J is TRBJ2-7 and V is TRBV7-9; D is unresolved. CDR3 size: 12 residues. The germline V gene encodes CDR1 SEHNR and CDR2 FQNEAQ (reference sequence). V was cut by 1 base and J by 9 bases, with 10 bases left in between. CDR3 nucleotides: TGTGCCAGCAGCTTAGATTTAGGTTTGCAGTACTTC. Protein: CASSLDLGLQYF.

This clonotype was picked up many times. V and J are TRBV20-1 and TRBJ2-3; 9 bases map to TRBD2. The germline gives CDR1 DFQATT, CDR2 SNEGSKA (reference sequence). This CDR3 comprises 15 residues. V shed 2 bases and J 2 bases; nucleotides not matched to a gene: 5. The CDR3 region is CSARLAGLLTDTQYF. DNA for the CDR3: TGCAGTGCTAGACTAGCGGGATTGCTCACAGATACGCAGTATTTT.

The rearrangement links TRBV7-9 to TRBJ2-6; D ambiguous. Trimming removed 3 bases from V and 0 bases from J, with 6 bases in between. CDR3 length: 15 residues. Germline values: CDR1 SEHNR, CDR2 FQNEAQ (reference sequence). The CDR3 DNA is TGTGCCAGCAGCTTTAGTGCCTCTGGGGCCAACGTCCTGACTTTC. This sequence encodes CASSFSASGANVLTF.